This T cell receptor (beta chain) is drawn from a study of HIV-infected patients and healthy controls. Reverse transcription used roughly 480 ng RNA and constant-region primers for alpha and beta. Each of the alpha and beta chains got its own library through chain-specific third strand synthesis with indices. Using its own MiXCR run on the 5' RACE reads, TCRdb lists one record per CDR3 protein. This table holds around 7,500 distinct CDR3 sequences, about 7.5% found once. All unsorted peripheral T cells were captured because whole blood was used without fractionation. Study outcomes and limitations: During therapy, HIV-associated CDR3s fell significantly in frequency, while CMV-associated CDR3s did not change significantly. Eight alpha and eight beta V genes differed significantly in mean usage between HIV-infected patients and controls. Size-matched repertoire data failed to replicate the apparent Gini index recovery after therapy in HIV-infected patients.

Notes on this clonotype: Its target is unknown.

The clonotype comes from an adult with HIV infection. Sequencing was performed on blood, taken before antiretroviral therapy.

CDR3 sequence: CATSDRGRMEQYF. The CDR3 region has the DNA TGTGCCACCAGTGATAGAGGCAGGATGGAGCAGTACTTC. V is TRBV24-1 and J is TRBJ2-7; no definite D call. CDR1 KGHDR and CDR2 SFDVKD come from the germline V gene. V was clipped by 3 bases and J by 7 bases, with 12 bases between them. CDR3 length: 13 residues.